The 20 T cell receptor beta chains below all came from one sample that was sequenced in a study of T cell clusters in autoimmune cytopenias. Roughly 38,000 genome equivalents of blood DNA were amplified for TRB. TRB was amplified by touch-down multiplex PCR, primer pools A and B combined. TCRdb processed the multiplex PCR reads again and assigns one entry to each CDR3 protein, with no DNA. This sample's table reports several thousand distinct CDR3 sequences. The sequenced sample consisted of peripheral blood. Source of these receptors: a human donor with an autoimmune cytopenia or autoimmune hepatitis (not recorded which).

By frequency, this clonotype is medium-sized (0.01 to 0.1%). The V gene is TRBV6-2 or TRBV6-3, the J gene TRBJ1-6; TCRdb picks TRBD1, but there is no DNA to check that call. CDR3 length: 15 residues. The germline V gene has CDR1 MNHEY and CDR2 SVGEGT. The CDR3 sequence: CASSYSGQVFTPLHF.

The V call is TRBV13, the J call TRBJ2-3. The CDR3 length is 12 residues. Germline V gives CDR1 PRHDT, CDR2 FYEKMQ (reference sequence). CDR3 region: CASQSLTDTQYF. The full variable domain, rest sourced from reference TRBV13 and TRBJ2-3, is AAGVIQSPRHLIKEKRETATLKCYPIPRHDTVYWYQQGPGQDPQFLISFYEKMQSDKGSIPDRFSAQQFSDYHSELNMSSLELGDSALYFCASQSLTDTQYFGPGTRLTVL.

This chain uses TRBV5-6 with TRBJ1-5; TCRdb outputs TRBD1, but without DNA this stays unchecked. This CDR3 contains 16 residues. Germline CDR1 is SGHDT and CDR2 is YYEEEE. The chain's CDR3 is CASSRTGIGGNQPQHF.

This clonotype is deemed medium-sized by its frequency. The chain links TRBV6-5 to TRBJ2-3. Germline loops: CDR1 MNHEY, CDR2 SVGAGI. The CDR3 length is 13 residues. CDR3 region: CASSYTFTDTQYF.

Measured by frequency, this clonotype is medium-sized. The V call is TRBV6-5, the J call TRBJ2-5; the TRBD1 assignment by TCRdb is unverifiable without DNA. CDR1 MNHEY and CDR2 SVGAGI come from the germline V gene. This CDR3 contains 17 residues. CDR3 residues: CASRRTGAQTPGETQYF.

The V call is TRBV6-1, the J call TRBJ1-2; the TCRdb D gene call, TRBD1, has no DNA to confirm it. Germline V gene sequence: CDR1 MNHNS, CDR2 SASEGT. CDR3 length equals 13 residues. The CDR3 spells CASRLGQAYGYTF.

CDR3 region: CASSIVTGSTNEKLFF. The chain employs TRBV18 and TRBJ1-4. This CDR3 region has 16 residues. Germline V gene lookup returns CDR1 KGHSH and CDR2 LQKENI.

The rearrangement uses TRBV5-6 and TRBJ1-2; with no DNA, the TCRdb D assignment of TRBD1 cannot be verified. The CDR3 loop spans 19 amino acids. Germline V gives CDR1 SGHDT, CDR2 YYEEEE. CDR3 loop: CASSLFVGQGPISNYGYTF.

This clonotype ranks as medium-sized in terms of frequency. The chain joins TRBV6-5 to TRBJ2-3; no DNA is available, so the TRBD2 call from TCRdb remains unchecked. Per germline, CDR1 MNHEY and CDR2 SVGAGI. The CDR3 contains 15 residues. The CDR3 reads CASSPTSGSTDTQYF.

V gene TRBV7-6 combines with J gene TRBJ1-5. CDR1 is SGHVS and CDR2 is FNYEAQ in the germline V gene. The CDR3 contains 15 residues. The CDR3 protein is CASSLMAASNQPQHF.

The chain recombines TRBV20-1 with TRBJ2-1. The CDR3 is made up of 11 amino acids. CDR1 and CDR2 from the germline V gene are DFQATT and SNEGSKA (reference sequence). The CDR3 reads CSARDTHEQFF.

Its frequency marks this clonotype as medium-sized. This chain connects TRBV6-6 to TRBJ2-6; there is no DNA to check the TCRdb D call of TRBD1. CDR3 length: 16 residues. The germline V gene has CDR1 MNHNY and CDR2 SVGAGI (reference sequence). This chain's CDR3 is CASISQGALGANVLTF.

The rearrangement joins TRBV12-3 or TRBV12-4 to TRBJ2-7; absent DNA, TCRdb's TRBD2 call cannot be checked. CDR3 length equals 14 residues. Here the CDR3 reads CASSLQGWRDEQYF.

The V call is TRBV19, the J call TRBJ2-1; there is no DNA to check the TCRdb D call of TRBD2. The CDR3 is made up of 16 amino acids. CDR1 is LNHDA, CDR2 SQIVND, per germline (reference sequence). The chain's CDR3 is CASSILAGNPYNEQFF.

This clonotype is called medium-sized (0.01 to 0.1%) based on its frequency. The rearrangement uses TRBV5-6 and TRBJ2-3. The CDR3 runs 14 residues. Germline V gives CDR1 SGHDT, CDR2 YYEEEE. The CDR3 sequence: CASSFAFGTDTQYF.

The V and J genes are TRBV24-1 and TRBJ2-1; TCRdb returns TRBD1, unconfirmable since there is no DNA. There are 12 residues in the CDR3. Germline V gene sequence: CDR1 KGHDR, CDR2 SFDVKD. This CDR3 is CATSEGGRDPFF.

By frequency, this clonotype registers medium-sized. The chain has TRBV27 and TRBJ2-1; checking the TCRdb D call of TRBD1 is not possible without DNA. This CDR3 region has 16 residues. Germline CDR1 reads MNHEY; CDR2 reads SMNVEV (reference sequence). The CDR3 here is CASSTPTASSYNEQFF.

J is TRBJ2-3 and V is TRBV30. The CDR3 runs 12 residues. Germline V gene lookup returns CDR1 GTSNPN and CDR2 SVGIG (reference sequence). The CDR3: CAWSGYTDTQYF. The variable domain in full, completed from reference TRBV30 and TRBJ2-3, reads SQTIHQWPATLVQPVGSPLSLECTVEGTSNPNLYWYRQAAGRGLQLLFYSVGIGQISSEVPQNLSASRPQDRQFILSSKKLLLSDSGFYLCAWSGYTDTQYFGPGTRLTVL.

This clonotype shows up as medium-sized by frequency. The chain uses TRBV6-5 and TRBJ2-5; TCRdb outputs TRBD2, but without DNA this stays unchecked. Germline V gene lookup returns CDR1 MNHEY and CDR2 SVGAGI. The CDR3 is 14 amino acids. The chain's CDR3 is CASSWARGGETQYF.

The V gene is TRBV20-1, the J gene TRBJ2-7; lacking DNA, the TRBD2 call made by TCRdb goes unchecked. CDR1 and CDR2 (germline): DFQATT, SNEGSKA (reference sequence). The CDR3 has 14 residues. Here the CDR3 reads CSALGTSGIYEQYF.